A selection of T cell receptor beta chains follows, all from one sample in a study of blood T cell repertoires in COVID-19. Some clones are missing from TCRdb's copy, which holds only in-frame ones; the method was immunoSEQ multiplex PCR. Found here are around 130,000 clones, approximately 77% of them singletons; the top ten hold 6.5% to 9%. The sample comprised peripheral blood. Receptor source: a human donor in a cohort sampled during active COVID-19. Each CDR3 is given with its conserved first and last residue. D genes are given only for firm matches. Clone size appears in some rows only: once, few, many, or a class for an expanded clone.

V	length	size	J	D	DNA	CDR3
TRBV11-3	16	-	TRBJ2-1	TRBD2	TGTGCCAGCAGCTCCCCTCTCGGGAGGGACTACAATGAGCAGTTCTTC	CASSSPLGRDYNEQFF
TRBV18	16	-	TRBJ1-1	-	TGTGCCAGCTCCGAAAGCCGTGGGGCCCGGAGCACTGAAGCTTTCTTT	CASSESRGARSTEAFF
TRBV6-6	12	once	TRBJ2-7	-	TGTGCCAGCAGTACGGGTGACCCCGAGCAGTACTTC	CASSTGDPEQYF
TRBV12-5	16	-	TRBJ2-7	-	TGTGCTAGTGGTTTGGTAACCTCTAGCGCCCCATACGAGCAGTACTTC	CASGLVTSSAPYEQYF
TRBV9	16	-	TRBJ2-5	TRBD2	TGTGCCAGCAGCGTAGATAGCGGGGGCTTACAAGAGACCCAGTACTTC	CASSVDSGGLQETQYF
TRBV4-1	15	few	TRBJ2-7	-	TGCGCCAGCAGCCAAGTGTTACAGACACAGAACGAGCAGTACTTC	CASSQVLQTQNEQYF
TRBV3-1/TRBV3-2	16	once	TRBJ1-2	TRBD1	TGTGCCAGCAGCCAACTCAGGGGGCGGTTGGTCGAAGGCTACACCTTC	CASSQLRGRLVEGYTF
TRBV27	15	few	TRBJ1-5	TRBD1	TGTGCCAGCAGCCCGGGACAGGGGCCCAATCAGCCCCAGCATTTT	CASSPGQGPNQPQHF
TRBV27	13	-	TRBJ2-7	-	TGTGCCAGCAGCCGCGGACAGACCTACGAGCAGTACTTC	CASSRGQTYEQYF
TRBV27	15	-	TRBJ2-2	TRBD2	TGTGCCAGCAGTTATCTAGCGGGAGACACCGGGGAGCTGTTTTTT	CASSYLAGDTGELFF
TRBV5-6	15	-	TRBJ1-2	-	TGTGCCAGCAGCTTGGTGCGTGTAGTTCCTCCCGGCTACACCTTC	CASSLVRVVPPGYTF
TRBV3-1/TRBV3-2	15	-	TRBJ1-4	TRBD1	TGTGCCAGCAGCCAAGCCAGACAGGGGAATGAAAAACTGTTTTTT	CASSQARQGNEKLFF